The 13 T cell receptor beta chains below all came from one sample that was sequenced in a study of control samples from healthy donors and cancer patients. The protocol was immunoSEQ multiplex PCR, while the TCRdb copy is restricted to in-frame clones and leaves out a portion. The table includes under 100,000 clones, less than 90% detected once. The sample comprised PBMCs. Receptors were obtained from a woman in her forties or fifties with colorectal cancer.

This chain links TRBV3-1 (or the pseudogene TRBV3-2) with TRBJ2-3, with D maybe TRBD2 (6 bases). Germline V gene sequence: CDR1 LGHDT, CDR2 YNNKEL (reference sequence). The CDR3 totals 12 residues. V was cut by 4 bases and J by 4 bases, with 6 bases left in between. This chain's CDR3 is CASSRGADTQYF. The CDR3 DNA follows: TGTGCCAGCAGCCGGGGGGCAGATACGCAGTATTTT.

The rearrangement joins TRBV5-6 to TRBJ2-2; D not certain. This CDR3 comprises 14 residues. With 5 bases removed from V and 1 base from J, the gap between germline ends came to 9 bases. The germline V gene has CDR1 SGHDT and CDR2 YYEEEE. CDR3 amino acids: CASSYRQNTGELFF. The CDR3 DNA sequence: TGTGCCAGCAGTTATCGACAGAACACCGGGGAGCTGTTTTTT.

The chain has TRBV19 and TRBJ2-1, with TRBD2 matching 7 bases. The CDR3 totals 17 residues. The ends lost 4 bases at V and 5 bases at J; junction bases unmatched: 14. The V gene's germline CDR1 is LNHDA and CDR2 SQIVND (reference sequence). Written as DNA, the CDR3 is TGTGCCAGTAGTACCACCCTCGGGGGGTTTTTCAACAATGAGCAGTTCTTC. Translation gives CASSTTLGGFFNNEQFF.

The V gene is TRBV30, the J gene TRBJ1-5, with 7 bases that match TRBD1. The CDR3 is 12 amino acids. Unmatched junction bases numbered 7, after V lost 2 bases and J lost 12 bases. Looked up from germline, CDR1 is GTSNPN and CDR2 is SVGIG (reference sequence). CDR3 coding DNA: TGTGCCTGGAGTCGAGGGGGGACAGACCAGCATTTT. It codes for CAWSRGGTDQHF.

The DNA of the CDR3 is TGTGCCAGCAGACAAACAGGGGATCAAGCTTTCTTT. Its translation is CASRQTGDQAFF. The chain carries TRBV6-5 and TRBJ1-1, with 7 bases fitting TRBD1. V trimming: 6 bases; J trimming: 9 bases; junction bases outside the gene matches: 7. The germline gives CDR1 MNHEY, CDR2 SVGAGI. CDR3 length: 12 amino acids.

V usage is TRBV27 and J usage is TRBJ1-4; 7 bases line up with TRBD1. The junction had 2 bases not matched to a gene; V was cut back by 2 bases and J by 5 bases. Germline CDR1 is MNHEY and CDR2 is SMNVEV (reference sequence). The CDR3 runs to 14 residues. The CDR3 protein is CASSLNRGNEKLFF. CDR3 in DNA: TGTGCCAGCAGTTTAAACAGGGGCAATGAAAAACTGTTTTTT.

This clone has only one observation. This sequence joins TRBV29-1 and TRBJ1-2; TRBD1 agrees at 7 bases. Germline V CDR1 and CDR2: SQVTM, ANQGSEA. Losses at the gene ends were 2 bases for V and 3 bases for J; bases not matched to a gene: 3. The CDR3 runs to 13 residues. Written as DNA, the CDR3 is TGCAGCGTTGAAACAGGGGAGGACTATGGCTACACCTTC. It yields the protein CSVETGEDYGYTF. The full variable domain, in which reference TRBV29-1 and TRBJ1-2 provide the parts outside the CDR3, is SAVISQKPSRDICQRGTSLTIQCQVDSQVTMMFWYRQQPGQSLTLIATANQGSEATYESGFVIDKFPISRPNLTFSTLTVSNMSPEDSSIYLCSVETGEDYGYTFGSGTRLTVV.

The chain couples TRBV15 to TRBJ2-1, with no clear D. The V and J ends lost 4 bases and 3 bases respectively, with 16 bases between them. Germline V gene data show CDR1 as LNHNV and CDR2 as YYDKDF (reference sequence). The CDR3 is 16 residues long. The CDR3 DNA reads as TGTGCCACCAGCATCAGCTGGGAAGGGAACTACAATGAGCAGTTCTTC. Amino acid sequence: CATSISWEGNYNEQFF.

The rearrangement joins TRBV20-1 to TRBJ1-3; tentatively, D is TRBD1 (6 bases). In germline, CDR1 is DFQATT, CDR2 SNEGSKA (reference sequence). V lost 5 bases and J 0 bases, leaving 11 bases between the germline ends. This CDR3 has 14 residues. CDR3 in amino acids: CSAGDRHSGNTIYF. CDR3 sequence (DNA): TGCAGTGCTGGTGACAGGCACTCTGGAAACACCATATATTTT.

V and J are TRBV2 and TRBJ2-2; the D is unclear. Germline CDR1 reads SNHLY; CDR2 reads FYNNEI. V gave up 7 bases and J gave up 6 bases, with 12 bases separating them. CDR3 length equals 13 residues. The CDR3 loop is CASTRDFSGELFF. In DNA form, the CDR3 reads TGTGCCAGCACAAGGGATTTCTCCGGGGAGCTGTTTTTT.

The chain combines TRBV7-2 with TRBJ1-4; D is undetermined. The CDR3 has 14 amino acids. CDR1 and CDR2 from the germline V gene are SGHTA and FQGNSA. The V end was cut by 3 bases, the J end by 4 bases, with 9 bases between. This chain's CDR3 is CASSFAHSNEKLFF. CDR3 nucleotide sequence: TGTGCCAGCAGCTTTGCTCACAGTAATGAAAAACTGTTTTTT.

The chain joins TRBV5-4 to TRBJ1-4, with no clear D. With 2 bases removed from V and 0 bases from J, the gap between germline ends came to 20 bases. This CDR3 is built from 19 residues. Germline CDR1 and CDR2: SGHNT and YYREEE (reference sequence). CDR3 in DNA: TGTGCCAGCAGCTTCGACAACATCTACAAGCTTTCAACTAATGAAAAACTGTTTTTT. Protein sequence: CASSFDNIYKLSTNEKLFF.

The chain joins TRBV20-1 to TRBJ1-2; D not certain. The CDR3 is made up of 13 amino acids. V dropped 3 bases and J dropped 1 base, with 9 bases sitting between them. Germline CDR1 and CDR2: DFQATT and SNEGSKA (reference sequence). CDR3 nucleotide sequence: TGCAGTGCTAGTAGGGCCAGTAACTATGGCTACACCTTC. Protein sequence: CSASRASNYGYTF.